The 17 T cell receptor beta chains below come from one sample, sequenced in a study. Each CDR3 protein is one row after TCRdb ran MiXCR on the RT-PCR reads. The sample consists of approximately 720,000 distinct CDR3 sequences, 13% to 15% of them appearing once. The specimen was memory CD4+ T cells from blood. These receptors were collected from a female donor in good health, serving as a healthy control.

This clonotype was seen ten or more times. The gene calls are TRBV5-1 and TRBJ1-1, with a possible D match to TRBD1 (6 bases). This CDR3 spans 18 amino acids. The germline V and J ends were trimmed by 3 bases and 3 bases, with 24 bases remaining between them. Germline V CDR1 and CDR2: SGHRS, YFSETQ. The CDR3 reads CASSSSVQGGGGHTEAFF. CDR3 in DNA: TGCGCCAGCAGCTCGAGTGTTCAAGGAGGGGGAGGACACACTGAAGCTTTCTTT.

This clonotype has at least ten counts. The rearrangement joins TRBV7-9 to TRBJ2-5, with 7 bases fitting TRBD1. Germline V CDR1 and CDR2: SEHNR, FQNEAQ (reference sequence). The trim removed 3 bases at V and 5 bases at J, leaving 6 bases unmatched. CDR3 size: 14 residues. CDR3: CASSFDRVMETQYF. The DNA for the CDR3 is TGTGCCAGCAGCTTTGACAGGGTAATGGAGACCCAGTACTTC.

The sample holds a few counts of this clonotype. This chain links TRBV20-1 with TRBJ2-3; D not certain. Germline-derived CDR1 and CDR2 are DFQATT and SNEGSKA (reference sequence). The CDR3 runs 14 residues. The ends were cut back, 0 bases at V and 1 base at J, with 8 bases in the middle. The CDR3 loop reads CSARDLRGTDTQYF. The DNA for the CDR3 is TGCAGTGCTAGAGATCTTCGGGGCACAGATACGCAGTATTTT.

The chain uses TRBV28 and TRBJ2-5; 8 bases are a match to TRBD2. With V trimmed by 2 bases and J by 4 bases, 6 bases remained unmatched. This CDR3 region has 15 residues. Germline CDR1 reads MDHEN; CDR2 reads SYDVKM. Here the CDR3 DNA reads TGTGCCAGCAGTTTAACGGGAGGGCCCTCAGAGACCCAGTACTTC. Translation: CASSLTGGPSETQYF.

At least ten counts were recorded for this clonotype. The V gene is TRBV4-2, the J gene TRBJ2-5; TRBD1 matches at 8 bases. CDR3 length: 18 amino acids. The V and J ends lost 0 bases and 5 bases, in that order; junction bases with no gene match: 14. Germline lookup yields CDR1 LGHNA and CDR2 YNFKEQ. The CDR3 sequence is CASSQDHGRTGRRETQYF. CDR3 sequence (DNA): TGTGCCAGCAGCCAAGATCATGGGAGGACAGGGCGTAGGGAGACCCAGTACTTC.

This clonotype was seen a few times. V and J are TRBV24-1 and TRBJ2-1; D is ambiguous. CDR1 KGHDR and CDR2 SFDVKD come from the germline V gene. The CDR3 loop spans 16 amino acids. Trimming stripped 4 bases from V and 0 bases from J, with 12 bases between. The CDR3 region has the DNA TGTGCCACCAGTGACCGGCTGATACACTCCTACAATGAGCAGTTCTTC. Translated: CATSDRLIHSYNEQFF.

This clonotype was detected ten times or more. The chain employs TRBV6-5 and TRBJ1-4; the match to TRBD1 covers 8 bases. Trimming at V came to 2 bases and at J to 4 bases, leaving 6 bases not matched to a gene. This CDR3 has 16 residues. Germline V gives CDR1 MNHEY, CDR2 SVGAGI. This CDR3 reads CASSYQLDRVNEKLFF. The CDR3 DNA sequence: TGTGCCAGCAGTTACCAACTGGACAGGGTTAATGAAAAACTGTTTTTT.

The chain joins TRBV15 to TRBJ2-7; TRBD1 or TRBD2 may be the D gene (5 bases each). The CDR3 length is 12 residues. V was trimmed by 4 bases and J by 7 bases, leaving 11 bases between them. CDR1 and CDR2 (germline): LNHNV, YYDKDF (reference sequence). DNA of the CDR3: TGTGCCACCAGCACAGGGAGCTTAGAGCAGTACTTC. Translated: CATSTGSLEQYF.

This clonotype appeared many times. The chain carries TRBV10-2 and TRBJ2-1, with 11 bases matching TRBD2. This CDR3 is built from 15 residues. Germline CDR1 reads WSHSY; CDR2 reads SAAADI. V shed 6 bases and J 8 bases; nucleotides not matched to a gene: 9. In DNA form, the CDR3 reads TGCGCCAGCAGGGAAACTAGCGGGAGAGGATATGAGCAGTTCTTC. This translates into CASRETSGRGYEQFF.

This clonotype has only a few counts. The CDR3: CASSLGSGRPNEQFF. The DNA for the CDR3 is TGCGCCAGCAGCTTGGGTAGCGGGAGACCCAATGAGCAGTTCTTC. This chain links TRBV5-1 with TRBJ2-1, with 9 positions matching TRBD2. Germline CDR1 and CDR2: SGHRS and YFSETQ. The CDR3 has 15 residues. Losses at the gene ends were 0 bases for V and 6 bases for J; bases not matched to a gene: 4.

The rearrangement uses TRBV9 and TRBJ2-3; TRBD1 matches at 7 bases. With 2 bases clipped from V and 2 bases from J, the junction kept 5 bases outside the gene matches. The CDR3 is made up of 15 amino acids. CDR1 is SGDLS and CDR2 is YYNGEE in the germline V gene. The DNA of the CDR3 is TGTGCCAGCAGCGTTACAACAGGGGCCACAGATACGCAGTATTTT. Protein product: CASSVTTGATDTQYF. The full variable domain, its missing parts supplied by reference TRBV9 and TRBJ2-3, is DSGVTQTPKHLITATGQRVTLRCSPRSGDLSVYWYQQSLDQGLQFLIQYYNGEERAKGNILERFSAQQFPDLHSELNLSSLELGDSALYFCASSVTTGATDTQYFGPGTRLTVL.

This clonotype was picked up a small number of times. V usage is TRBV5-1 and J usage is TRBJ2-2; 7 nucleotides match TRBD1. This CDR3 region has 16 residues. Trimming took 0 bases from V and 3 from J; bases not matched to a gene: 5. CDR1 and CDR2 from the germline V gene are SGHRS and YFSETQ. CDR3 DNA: TGCGCCAGCAGCTTGGGGGACAGAATAGACACCGGGGAGCTGTTTTTT. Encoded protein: CASSLGDRIDTGELFF.

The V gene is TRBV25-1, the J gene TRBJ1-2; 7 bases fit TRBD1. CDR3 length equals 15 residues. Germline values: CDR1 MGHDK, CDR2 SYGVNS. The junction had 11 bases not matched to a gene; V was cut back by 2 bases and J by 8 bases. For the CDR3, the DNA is TGTGCCAGCAGTGAACAGACAGGGAGTCCCGGGGGCTACACCTTC. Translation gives CASSEQTGSPGGYTF.

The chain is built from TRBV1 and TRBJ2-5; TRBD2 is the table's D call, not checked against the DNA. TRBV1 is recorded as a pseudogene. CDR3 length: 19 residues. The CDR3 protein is CTSSQDPGTRGSGVLSQYF. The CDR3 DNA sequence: TGCACCAGCAGCCAAGATCCCGGGACTAGGGGTTCAGGGGTATTGTCCCAGTACTTC.

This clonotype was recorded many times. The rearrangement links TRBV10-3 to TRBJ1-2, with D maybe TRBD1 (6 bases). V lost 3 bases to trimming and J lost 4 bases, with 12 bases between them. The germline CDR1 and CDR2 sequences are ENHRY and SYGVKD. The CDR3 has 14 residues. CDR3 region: CAISDGQPAYGYTF. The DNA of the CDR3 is TGTGCCATCAGTGACGGACAGCCCGCCTATGGCTACACCTTC.

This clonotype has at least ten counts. The CDR3 coding sequence is TGTGCCATCAGTGTGCGGGGACAGGGGGGAAATGAGCAGTTCTTC. The encoded protein is CAISVRGQGGNEQFF. The chain is built from TRBV10-3 and TRBJ2-1; 11 nucleotides match TRBD1. Germline V gene data show CDR1 as ENHRY and CDR2 as SYGVKD. The CDR3 runs to 15 residues. The ends lost 4 bases at V and 7 bases at J; junction bases unmatched: 6.

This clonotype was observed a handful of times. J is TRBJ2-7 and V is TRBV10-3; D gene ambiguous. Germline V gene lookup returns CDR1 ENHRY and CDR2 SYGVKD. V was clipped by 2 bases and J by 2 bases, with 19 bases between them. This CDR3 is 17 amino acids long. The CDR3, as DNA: TGTGCCATCAGTGAGGGCCTGGGCGGCTTAGTCGCCTACGAGCAGTACTTC. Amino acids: CAISEGLGGLVAYEQYF.